This T cell receptor beta chain was observed in a study of T cell clonality in common variable immunodeficiency. Overall study results and limits: Fewer deletions and N-nucleotide insertions were reportedly seen in common variable immunodeficiency TCR beta sequences.

Many counts were recorded for this clone. No antigen is known for it. The read finishes 3 residues shy of the CDR3 end, and the germline J gene is used to complete it. J was trimmed by 6 bases and V by 6 bases; bases with no gene match: 11. CDR3 length: 15 amino acids. Germline lookup yields CDR1 SEHNR and CDR2 FQNEAQ (reference sequence). The table came from immunoSEQ multiplex PCR; TCRdb's copy has only in-frame clones and leaves some out. The sample holds approximately 20,000 clones, and no clone turns up only once. The rearrangement uses TRBV7-9 and TRBJ2-5, with 9 nucleotides matching TRBD1. The sequence was obtained from a human donor with common variable immunodeficiency. Input material: peripheral blood mononuclear cells. Partial CDR3 DNA: TGTGCCAGCAGACGCTCGACAGGGGGTTGGAAGACC. The encoded protein is CASRRSTGGWKT. The whole CDR3 region reads CASRRSTGGWKTQYF. Using reference TRBV7-9 and TRBJ2-5 for the parts outside the CDR3, the full variable domain is DTGVSQNPRHKITKRGQNVTFRCDPISEHNRLYWYRQTLGQGPEFLTYFQNEAQLEKSRLLSDRFSAERPKGSFSTLEIQRTEQGDSAMYLCASRRSTGGWKTQYFGPGTRLLVL.